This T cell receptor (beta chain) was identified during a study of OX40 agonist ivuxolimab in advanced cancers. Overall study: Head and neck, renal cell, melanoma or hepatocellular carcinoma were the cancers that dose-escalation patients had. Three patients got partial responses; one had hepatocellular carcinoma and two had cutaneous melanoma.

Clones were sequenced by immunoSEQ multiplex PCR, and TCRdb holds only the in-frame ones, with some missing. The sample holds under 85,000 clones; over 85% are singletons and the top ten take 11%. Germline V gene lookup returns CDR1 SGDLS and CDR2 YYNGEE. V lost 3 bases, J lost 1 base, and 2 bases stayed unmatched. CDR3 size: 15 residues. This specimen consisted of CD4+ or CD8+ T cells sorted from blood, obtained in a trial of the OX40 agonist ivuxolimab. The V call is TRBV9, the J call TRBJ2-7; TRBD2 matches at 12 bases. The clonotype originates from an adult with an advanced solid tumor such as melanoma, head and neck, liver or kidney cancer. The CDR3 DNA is TGTGCCAGCAGCGCCGGACTAGCGGGGTCCTACGAGCAGTACTTC. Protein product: CASSAGLAGSYEQYF.